The 17 T cell receptor beta chains in this list originate from one sample, sequenced in a study of siplizumab effects on memory and regulatory T cells. Some clones are missing from TCRdb's copy, which holds only in-frame ones; the method was immunoSEQ multiplex PCR. The sample carries 98,000 or so clones, roughly 93% recorded once. The sequencing input was Tregs sorted from blood. The receptor source for this set is a human donor in good health.

The rearrangement uses TRBV5-1 and TRBJ2-3; the D gene is possibly TRBD2 (6 bases). The CDR3 has 14 amino acids. Looked up from germline, CDR1 is SGHRS and CDR2 is YFSETQ. Between the trimmed V and J ends, which lost 3 bases and 6 bases, there was a span of 14 bases. CDR3 coding DNA: TGCGCCAGCAGCTCAGGGACTTACACGGATACGCAGTATTTT. This encodes CASSSGTYTDTQYF.

The V and J genes are TRBV15 and TRBJ2-3; no reliable D call. This CDR3 has 13 amino acids. Germline lookup yields CDR1 LNHNV and CDR2 YYDKDF (reference sequence). The V end was cut by 3 bases, the J end by 3 bases, with 7 bases between. The CDR3 protein is CATSSYTTDTQYF. The CDR3 DNA reads TGTGCCACCAGCAGCTACACAACAGATACGCAGTATTTT.

The V call is TRBV5-1, the J call TRBJ2-5; no firm D call. The CDR3 has 12 amino acids. V was cut by 1 base and J by 1 base, with 2 bases left in between. Germline V gene data show CDR1 as SGHRS and CDR2 as YFSETQ. The DNA for the CDR3 is TGCGCCAGCAGCTTGACCCAAGAGACCCAGTACTTC. Translation gives CASSLTQETQYF.

This rearrangement joins TRBV13 to TRBJ2-1; TRBD2 matches at 10 bases. This CDR3 spans 15 amino acids. Germline CDR1 is PRHDT and CDR2 is FYEKMQ (reference sequence). V lost 2 bases and J lost 5; bases outside the gene matches: 3. This CDR3 reads CASSLYSGGNNEQFF. CDR3 DNA: TGTGCCAGCAGCTTATATAGCGGGGGGAACAATGAGCAGTTCTTC.

The CDR3 protein is CAWSDRGRDSPLHF. The CDR3 bases are TGTGCCTGGAGTGACAGGGGGCGTGATTCACCCCTCCACTTT. The chain employs TRBV30 and TRBJ1-6; TRBD1 matches at 9 bases. The CDR3 extends over 14 amino acids. The germline V gene has CDR1 GTSNPN and CDR2 SVGIG (reference sequence). Trimming removed 1 base from V and 8 bases from J; junction bases left unmatched: 3.

The genes are TRBV29-1 and TRBJ1-2; D gene uncertain. CDR3 length: 12 amino acids. The V end lost 0 bases, the J end lost 4 bases, and 6 bases lay between the germline ends. Germline V lookup: CDR1 SQVTM, CDR2 ANQGSEA. The DNA for the CDR3 is TGCAGCGTTGAAGACACAGCCTATGGCTACACCTTC. Its protein is CSVEDTAYGYTF.

J is TRBJ2-3 and V is TRBV9; 12 bases line up with TRBD2. Trimming cost V 0 bases and J 5 bases; bases outside gene matches: 7. The germline gives CDR1 SGDLS, CDR2 YYNGEE. The CDR3 runs 17 residues. The CDR3 DNA is TGTGCCAGCAGCGTAGCCCCTAGCGGGGGGGCGGAAGATACGCAGTATTTT. Translation gives CASSVAPSGGAEDTQYF.

A single count supports this clone. The J gene is TRBJ1-4, the V gene TRBV30; D gene uncertain. Germline loops: CDR1 GTSNPN, CDR2 SVGIG (reference sequence). Trimming took 4 bases from V and 1 from J, leaving 4 bases between them. The length of the CDR3 is 12 residues. The CDR3: CAWTETNEKLFF. CDR3 DNA sequence: TGTGCCTGGACAGAAACTAATGAAAAACTGTTTTTT.

The rearrangement links TRBV5-1 to TRBJ2-5; no firm D call. The V gene lost 0 bases and the J gene lost 4 bases, with 4 bases spanning the gap. There are 12 residues in the CDR3. Germline V gene data show CDR1 as SGHRS and CDR2 as YFSETQ. The CDR3 DNA is TGCGCCAGCAGCTTGGAGGGAGAGACCCAGTACTTC. Its translation is CASSLEGETQYF.

The chain employs TRBV7-9 and TRBJ2-5; D might be TRBD2 (7 bases). Trimming removed 5 bases at V and 2 bases at J, with 21 bases between. CDR3 length: 17 residues. From germline, CDR1 is SEHNR and CDR2 FQNEAQ (reference sequence). The CDR3 DNA reads as TGTGCCAGCAGCCCCCCCTGGGGGGGCGCGGGGCAAGAGACCCAGTACTTC. Translating gives CASSPPWGGAGQETQYF.

This chain uses TRBV5-8 with TRBJ1-1; no clear D gene. There are 10 residues in the CDR3. With 4 bases removed from V and 6 bases from J, the gap between germline ends came to 4 bases. CDR1 SGHTS and CDR2 YDEGEE come from the germline V gene. The CDR3 DNA follows: TGTGCCAGCAGCGTTCCTGAAGCTTTCTTT. Translated: CASSVPEAFF.

A remark on this clone: A junction boundary mismatches the germline segment, possibly from a read error. This chain uses TRBV6-1 with TRBJ1-2; the match to TRBD1 covers 10 bases. CDR3 length equals 16 residues. Germline V gene sequence: CDR1 MNHNS, CDR2 SASEGT. DNA for the CDR3: TGTGCCAGCAGTGACCTTGGGAGGACAGGGGGAAGTAAGGTGGCTTTC. Translated, it gives CASSDLGRTGGSKVAF.

This clone was seen only once. The chain joins TRBV2 to TRBJ2-4; 8 bases match TRBD2. Germline loops: CDR1 SNHLY, CDR2 FYNNEI. The CDR3 covers 17 residues. V was pared by 0 bases and J by 3 bases, with 7 bases of the junction left unmatched. The CDR3 sequence is CASSEARGALLKNIQYF. The CDR3 DNA sequence: TGTGCCAGCAGTGAAGCGCGGGGGGCGCTTCTCAAAAACATTCAGTACTTC.

This clone has just one count. This chain uses TRBV5-1 with TRBJ2-7, with 12 bases identical to TRBD2. The germline V gene has CDR1 SGHRS and CDR2 YFSETQ. CDR3 length equals 15 residues. The V and J ends lost 2 bases and 5 bases, in that order; junction bases with no gene match: 5. In nucleotides, the CDR3 is TGCGCCAGCAGCTTCTCTAGCGGGAGGGCCGACGAGCAGTACTTC. This encodes CASSFSSGRADEQYF.

A single count supports this clone. The chain employs TRBV20-1 and TRBJ2-3; D possibly corresponds to TRBD2 (5 bases). V shed 6 bases and J shed 5 bases, with 6 bases lying between them. CDR3 length equals 10 residues. The germline V gene has CDR1 DFQATT and CDR2 SNEGSKA (reference sequence). The CDR3 DNA reads as TGCAGTGCAGGGAGAGATACGCAGTATTTT. It yields the protein CSAGRDTQYF.

The chain is built from TRBV15 and TRBJ1-5; D is uncertain. Germline V gene lookup returns CDR1 LNHNV and CDR2 YYDKDF (reference sequence). V was cut by 6 bases and J by 2 bases, with 11 bases left in between. The CDR3 has 14 residues. The CDR3 bases are TGTGCCACCAGGTCTCCGGACCGCAATCAGCCCCAGCATTTT. This sequence encodes CATRSPDRNQPQHF. The whole variable domain, remainder taken from reference TRBV15 and TRBJ1-5, is DAMVIQNPRYQVTQFGKPVTLSCSQTLNHNVMYWYQQKSSQAPKLLFHYYDKDFNNEADTPDNFQSRRPNTSFCFLDIRSPGLGDTAMYLCATRSPDRNQPQHFGDGTRLSIL.

V and J are TRBV9 and TRBJ2-1; perhaps TRBD2 as D (6 bases). With 0 bases removed from V and 16 bases from J, the gap between germline ends came to 20 bases. This CDR3 has 14 residues. Germline V gene data show CDR1 as SGDLS and CDR2 as YYNGEE. The DNA for the CDR3 is TGTGCCAGCAGCGTAGATGCGGCGGGGCTTCGACGATTCTTC. Protein: CASSVDAAGLRRFF. Drawing the rest from reference TRBV9 and TRBJ2-1, the complete variable domain is DSGVTQTPKHLITATGQRVTLRCSPRSGDLSVYWYQQSLDQGLQFLIQYYNGEERAKGNILERFSAQQFPDLHSELNLSSLELGDSALYFCASSVDAAGLRRFFGPGTRLTVL.